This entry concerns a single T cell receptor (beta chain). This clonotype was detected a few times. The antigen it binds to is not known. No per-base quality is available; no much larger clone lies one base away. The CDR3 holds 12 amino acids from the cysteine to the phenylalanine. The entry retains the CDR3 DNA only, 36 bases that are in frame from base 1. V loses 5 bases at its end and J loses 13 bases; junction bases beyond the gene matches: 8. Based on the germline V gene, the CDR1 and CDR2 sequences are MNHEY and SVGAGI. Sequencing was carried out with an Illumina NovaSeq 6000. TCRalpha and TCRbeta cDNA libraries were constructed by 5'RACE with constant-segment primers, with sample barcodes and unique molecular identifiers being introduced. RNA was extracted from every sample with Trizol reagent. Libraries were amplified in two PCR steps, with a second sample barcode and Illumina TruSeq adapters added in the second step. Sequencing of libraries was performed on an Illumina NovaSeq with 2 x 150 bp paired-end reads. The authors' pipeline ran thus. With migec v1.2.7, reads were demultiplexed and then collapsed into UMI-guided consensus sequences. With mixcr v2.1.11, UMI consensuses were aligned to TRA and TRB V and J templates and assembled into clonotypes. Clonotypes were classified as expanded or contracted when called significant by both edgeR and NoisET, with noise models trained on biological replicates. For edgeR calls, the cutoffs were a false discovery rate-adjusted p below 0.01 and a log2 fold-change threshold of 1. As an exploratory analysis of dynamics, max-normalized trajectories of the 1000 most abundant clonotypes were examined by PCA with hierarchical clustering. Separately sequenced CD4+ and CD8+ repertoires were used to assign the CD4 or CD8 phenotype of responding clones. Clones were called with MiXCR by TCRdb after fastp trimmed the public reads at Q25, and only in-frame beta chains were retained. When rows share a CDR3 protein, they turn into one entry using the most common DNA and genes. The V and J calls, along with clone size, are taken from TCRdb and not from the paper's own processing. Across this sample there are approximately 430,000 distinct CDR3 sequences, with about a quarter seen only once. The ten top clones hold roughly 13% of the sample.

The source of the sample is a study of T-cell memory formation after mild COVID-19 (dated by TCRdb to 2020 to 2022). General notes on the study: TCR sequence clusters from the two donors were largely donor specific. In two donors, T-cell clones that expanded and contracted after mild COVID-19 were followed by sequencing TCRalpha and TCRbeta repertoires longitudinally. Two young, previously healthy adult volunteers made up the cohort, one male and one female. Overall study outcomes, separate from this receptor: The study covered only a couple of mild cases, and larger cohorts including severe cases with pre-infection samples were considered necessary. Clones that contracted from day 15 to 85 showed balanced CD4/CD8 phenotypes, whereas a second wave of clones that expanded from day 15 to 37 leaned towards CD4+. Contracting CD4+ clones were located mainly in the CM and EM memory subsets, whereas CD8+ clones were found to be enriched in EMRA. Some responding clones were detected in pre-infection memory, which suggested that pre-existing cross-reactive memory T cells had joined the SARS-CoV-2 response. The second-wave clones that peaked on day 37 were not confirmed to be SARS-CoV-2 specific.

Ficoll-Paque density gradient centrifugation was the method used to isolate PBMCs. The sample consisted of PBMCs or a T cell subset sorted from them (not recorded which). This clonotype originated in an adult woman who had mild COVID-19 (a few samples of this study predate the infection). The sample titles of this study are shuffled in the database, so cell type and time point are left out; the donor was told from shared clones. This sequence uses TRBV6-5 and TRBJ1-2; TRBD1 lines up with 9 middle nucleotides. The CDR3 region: CASSPGTGRGTF. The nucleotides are TGTGCCAGCAGTCCAGGGACAGGGCGTGGCACCTTC.